The next 11 T cell receptor beta chains were all read from a single sample in a study of cytomegalovirus exposure and HLA in healthy donors. The PCR made use of 60 Vbeta and 13 Jbeta primers. Assay: immunoSEQ multiplex PCR; the TCRdb copy retains only in-frame clones and omits some. The table has approximately 150,000 clones, approximately 84% seen once. The source material was PBMCs. Source of these receptors: a girl aged 10 to 17 in good health and CMV-seropositive.

The genes are TRBV30 and TRBJ1-6; TRBD1 aligns across 10 bases. V was pared by 5 bases and J by 9 bases, with 7 bases of the junction left unmatched. This CDR3 region has 14 residues. Germline V gene lookup returns CDR1 GTSNPN and CDR2 SVGIG (reference sequence). The CDR3 sequence is CAWAVTGGSSPLHF. CDR3 nucleotides: TGTGCCTGGGCCGTGACAGGGGGCTCTTCACCCCTCCACTTT.

CDR3 in DNA: TGTGCCAGCTCTAGCGGGGGTATTGAGCAGTTCTTC. Translation gives CASSSGGIEQFF. The chain couples TRBV2 to TRBJ2-1; the match to TRBD2 covers 10 bases. This CDR3 comprises 12 residues. V dropped 8 bases and J dropped 9; count of bases not matched to a gene: 4. From germline, CDR1 is SNHLY and CDR2 FYNNEI.

This clone was seen only a few times. This chain connects TRBV7-9 to TRBJ2-3, with 10 bases identical to TRBD2. The germline V gene encodes CDR1 SEHNR and CDR2 FQNEAQ (reference sequence). Trimming at V came to 4 bases and at J to 5 bases, leaving 9 bases not matched to a gene. The CDR3 is made up of 16 amino acids. CDR3 protein: CASSSIALAGEDTQYF. DNA for the CDR3: TGTGCCAGCAGCTCCATAGCTCTAGCGGGGGAAGATACGCAGTATTTT.

Written as DNA, the CDR3 is TGCGCCAGCAGCGTGGGGACAGCGGGGGGAAACACCATATATTTT. Protein sequence: CASSVGTAGGNTIYF. J is TRBJ1-3 and V is TRBV5-1; 7 bases are a match to TRBD1. The CDR3 length is 15 residues. Germline V gene lookup returns CDR1 SGHRS and CDR2 YFSETQ. Trimming at V came to 4 bases and at J to 4 bases, leaving 8 bases not matched to a gene. The full variable domain, completed using reference TRBV5-1 and TRBJ1-3, is KAGVTQTPRYLIKTRGQQVTLSCSPISGHRSVSWYQQTPGQGLQFLFEYFSETQRNKGNFPGRFSGRQFSNSRSEMNVSTLELGDSALYLCASSVGTAGGNTIYFGEGSWLTVV.

The V and J genes are TRBV19 and TRBJ2-3, with D possibly TRBD1 on 6 matching bases. This CDR3 has 12 residues. Between the trimmed V and J ends, which lost 2 bases and 7 bases, there was a span of 7 bases. Germline CDR1 LNHDA, CDR2 SQIVND (reference sequence). The CDR3 reads CASSIQGNTQYF. The CDR3 bases are TGTGCCAGTAGTATACAGGGGAATACGCAGTATTTT.

This chain connects TRBV9 to TRBJ2-7; TRBD2 agrees at 7 bases. With V trimmed by 4 bases and J by 1 base, 8 bases remained unmatched. Germline V gene data show CDR1 as SGDLS and CDR2 as YYNGEE. CDR3 length: 15 residues. CDR3 DNA: TGTGCCAGCAGCCCCGGACTAGGATCTTCCTACGAGCAGTACTTC. Translating gives CASSPGLGSSYEQYF.

The V gene is TRBV9, the J gene TRBJ2-5; 16 nucleotides match TRBD2. After removal of 3 bases from V and 6 bases from J, the junction contained 8 bases not matched to a gene. Germline CDR1 is SGDLS and CDR2 is YYNGEE. The CDR3 extends over 17 amino acids. CDR3 coding DNA: TGTGCCAGCAGCGCCCCGGGACTAGCGGGGGGGGCGCAGACCCAGTACTTC. It translates to CASSAPGLAGGAQTQYF.

The CDR3 spells CASSSETGPNQPQHF. The CDR3 nucleotides read TGTGCCAGCAGCTCCGAGACAGGGCCTAATCAGCCCCAGCATTTT. The V call is TRBV7-9, the J call TRBJ1-5; TRBD1 matches at 7 bases. There are 15 residues in the CDR3. Germline trimming cut 4 bases from V and 4 bases from J; bases unmatched to any gene: 7. Germline values: CDR1 SEHNR, CDR2 FQNEAQ (reference sequence). The full variable domain, with the rest looked up from reference TRBV7-9 and TRBJ1-5, is DTGVSQNPRHKITKRGQNVTFRCDPISEHNRLYWYRQTLGQGPEFLTYFQNEAQLEKSRLLSDRFSAERPKGSFSTLEIQRTEQGDSAMYLCASSSETGPNQPQHFGDGTRLSIL.

This clone was observed once. J is TRBJ2-1 and V is TRBV30, with 7 bases lining up with TRBD2. The V segment lost 8 bases and the J segment 7 bases; nucleotides outside the gene matches: 11. The CDR3 runs 13 residues. Germline CDR1 and CDR2: GTSNPN and SVGIG (reference sequence). CDR3 amino acids: CATQRGFGNEQFF. CDR3 in DNA: TGTGCCACCCAGCGGGGTTTTGGGAATGAGCAGTTCTTC. Full variable domain (remainder filled in from reference TRBV30 and TRBJ2-1): SQTIHQWPATLVQPVGSPLSLECTVEGTSNPNLYWYRQAAGRGLQLLFYSVGIGQISSEVPQNLSASRPQDRQFILSSKKLLLSDSGFYLCATQRGFGNEQFFGPGTRLTVL.

The V gene is TRBV5-1, the J gene TRBJ1-1, with D possibly matching TRBD1 (6 bases). The CDR3 runs to 15 residues. Trimming took off 4 bases at V and 3 bases at J, with 16 bases between the two ends. CDR1 and CDR2 (germline): SGHRS, YFSETQ. CDR3 residues: CASSRGGVGDTEAFF. The DNA for the CDR3 is TGCGCCAGCAGCCGGGGGGGCGTAGGGGACACTGAAGCTTTCTTT.

The chain is built from TRBV6-6 and TRBJ2-2; 8 nucleotides agree with TRBD2. Germline CDR1 reads MNHNY; CDR2 reads SVGAGI (reference sequence). CDR3 length: 16 residues. J gave up 4 bases and V 6 bases, and 10 bases lay outside the gene matches. Written as DNA, the CDR3 is TGTGCCAGCAGCCCGGGACACCGGGGGGGCACCGGGGAGCTGTTTTTT. This gives the protein CASSPGHRGGTGELFF.